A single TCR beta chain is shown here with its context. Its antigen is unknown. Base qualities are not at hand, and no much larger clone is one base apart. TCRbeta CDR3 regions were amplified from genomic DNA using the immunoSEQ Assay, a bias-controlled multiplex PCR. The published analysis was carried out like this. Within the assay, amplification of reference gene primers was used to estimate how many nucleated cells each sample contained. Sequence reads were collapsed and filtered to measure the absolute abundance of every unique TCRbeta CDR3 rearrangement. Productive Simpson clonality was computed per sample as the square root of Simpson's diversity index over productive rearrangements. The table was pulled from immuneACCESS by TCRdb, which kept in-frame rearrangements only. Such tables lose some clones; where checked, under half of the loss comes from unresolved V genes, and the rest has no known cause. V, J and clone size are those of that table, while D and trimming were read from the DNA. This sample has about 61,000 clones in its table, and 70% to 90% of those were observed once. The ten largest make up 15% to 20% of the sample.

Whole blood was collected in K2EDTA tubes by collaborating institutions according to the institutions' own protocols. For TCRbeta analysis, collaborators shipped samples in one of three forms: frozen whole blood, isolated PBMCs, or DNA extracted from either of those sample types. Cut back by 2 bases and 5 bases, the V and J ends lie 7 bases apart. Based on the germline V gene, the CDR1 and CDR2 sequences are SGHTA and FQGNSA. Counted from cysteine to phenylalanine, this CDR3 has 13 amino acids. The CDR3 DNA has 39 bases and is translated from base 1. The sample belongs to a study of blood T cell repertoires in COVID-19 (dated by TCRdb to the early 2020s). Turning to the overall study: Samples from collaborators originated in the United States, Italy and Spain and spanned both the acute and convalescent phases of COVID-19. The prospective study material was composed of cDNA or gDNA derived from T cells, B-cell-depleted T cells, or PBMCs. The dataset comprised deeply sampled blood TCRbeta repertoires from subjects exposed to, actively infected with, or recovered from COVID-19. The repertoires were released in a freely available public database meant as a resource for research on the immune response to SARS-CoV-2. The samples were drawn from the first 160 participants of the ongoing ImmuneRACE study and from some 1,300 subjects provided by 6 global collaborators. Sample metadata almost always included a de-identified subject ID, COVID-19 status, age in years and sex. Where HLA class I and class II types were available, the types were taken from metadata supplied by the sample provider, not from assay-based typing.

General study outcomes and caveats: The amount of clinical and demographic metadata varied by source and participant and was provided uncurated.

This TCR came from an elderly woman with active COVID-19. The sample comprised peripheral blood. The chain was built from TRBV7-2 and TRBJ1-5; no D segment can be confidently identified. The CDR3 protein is CASSLTRDQPQHF. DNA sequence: TGTGCCAGCAGCTTAACGAGGGATCAGCCCCAGCATTTT.